A selection of T cell receptor beta chains follows, all from one sample in a study of cytomegalovirus exposure and HLA in healthy donors. TCRdb's table, derived via immunoSEQ multiplex PCR, lists solely in-frame clones and lacks some. The data contain 150,000 to 200,000 clones, about 75% of them singletons. The sample comprised PBMCs. These TCRs come from a man in his forties in good health and CMV-seropositive. Both conserved end residues are part of each CDR3. A D gene is named only where the DNA matches it firmly. Expanded clones are given a class, and other clones once, few, many or no size at all.

TRBJ2-7 | TRBV7-6 | TRBD1 | - | CASSLEAGGHEQYF | TGTGCCAGCAGCTTAGAGGCAGGGGGCCACGAGCAGTACTTC
TRBJ2-5 | TRBV4-1 | TRBD2 | - | CASSPGLAGTGETQYF | TGCGCCAGCAGCCCGGGACTAGCGGGGACCGGAGAGACCCAGTACTTC
TRBJ2-7 | TRBV6-7 | - | - | CASTHRTPYEQYF | TGTGCCAGCACCCATAGAACTCCATACGAGCAGTACTTC
TRBJ1-2 | TRBV19 | - | - | CASSISRGRAGYTF | TGTGCCAGTAGTATAAGTAGGGGCAGGGCCGGCTACACCTTC
TRBJ2-5 | TRBV9 | TRBD2 | few | CASSVGPRVGGETQYF | TGTGCCAGCAGCGTAGGCCCCCGTGTGGGAGGGGAGACCCAGTACTTC
TRBJ2-7 | TRBV27 | TRBD2 | - | CASSSLAGVYEQYF | TGTGCCAGCAGTTCCCTAGCGGGAGTCTACGAGCAGTACTTC
TRBJ2-7 | TRBV27 | - | once | CASARSLDSVGQYF | TGTGCCAGCGCTCGCTCCCTGGACAGCGTGGGGCAGTACTTC
TRBJ2-5 | TRBV6-1 | TRBD1 | - | CASSEVKTGSSETQYF | TGTGCCAGCAGTGAAGTCAAGACAGGGAGTTCGGAGACCCAGTACTTC
TRBJ2-1 | TRBV7-3 | - | - | CASSPNRDEQFF | TGTGCCAGCAGCCCCAACAGGGACGAGCAGTTCTTC
TRBJ1-1 | TRBV15 | - | - | CATSRERRRTEAFF | TGTGCCACCAGCAGAGAGAGGCGTCGCACTGAAGCTTTCTTT
TRBJ2-7 | TRBV7-2 | TRBD2 | - | CASSTVTSGTYEQYF | TGTGCCAGCAGCACAGTAACTAGCGGGACTTACGAGCAGTACTTC
TRBJ2-1 | TRBV6-1 | - | - | CASTGGPYNEQFF | TGTGCCAGCACTGGCGGGCCCTACAATGAGCAGTTCTTC
TRBJ1-2 | TRBV6-1 | TRBD1 | - | CASTPPTGRSGYTF | TGTGCCAGCACCCCCCCGACAGGGAGGTCTGGCTACACCTTC
TRBJ2-5 | TRBV11-3 | TRBD2 | - | CASSPGAGDPAQYF | TGTGCCAGCAGCCCAGGAGCGGGAGACCCGGCCCAGTACTTC
TRBJ2-6 | TRBV10-3 | TRBD2 | - | CAIRTGTSGSSGVNVLTF | TGTGCCATCAGGACCGGGACTAGCGGGAGCTCTGGGGTCAACGTCCTGACTTTC
TRBJ2-1 | TRBV13 | TRBD1 | - | CASSPRTGLGEQFF | TGTGCCAGCAGCCCAAGGACAGGCCTAGGGGAGCAGTTCTTC
TRBJ2-3 | TRBV11-3 | - | - | CASSLGSVDTQYF | TGTGCCAGCAGCTTAGGTTCTGTAGATACGCAGTATTTT
TRBJ2-1 | TRBV9 | TRBD2 | - | CASSVQSGSIHEQFF | TGTGCCAGCAGCGTTCAAAGCGGGAGTATCCATGAGCAGTTCTTC
TRBJ1-2 | TRBV20-1 | - | few | CSAYRVGYTF | TGCAGTGCGTACAGGGTCGGCTACACCTTC
TRBJ1-1 | TRBV7-9 | - | - | CASSSGQNPNTEAFF | TGTGCCAGCAGCTCCGGACAGAACCCAAACACTGAAGCTTTCTTT
TRBJ2-2 | TRBV7-6 | TRBD1 | once | CASSFRGRDTGELFF | TGTGCCAGCAGCTTCAGGGGGCGCGACACCGGGGAGCTGTTTTTT
TRBJ2-2 | TRBV6-5 | - | - | CASSVRENTGELFF | TGTGCCAGCAGTGTGCGGGAGAACACCGGGGAGCTGTTTTTT
TRBJ2-1 | TRBV7-2 | TRBD2 | once | CASSRGLAGLISSYNEQFF | TGTGCCAGCAGTCGTGGACTAGCGGGACTTATTAGCTCCTACAATGAGCAGTTCTTC
TRBJ2-7 | TRBV5-4 | TRBD2 | - | CASSLMLAGDFHEQYF | TGTGCCAGCAGCTTGATGTTAGCGGGAGATTTCCACGAGCAGTACTTC
TRBJ2-3 | TRBV5-1 | TRBD2 | - | CASSGASGTDTQYF | TGCGCCAGCAGCGGGGCTAGCGGGACAGATACGCAGTATTTT
TRBJ2-1 | TRBV6-5 | - | - | CASSYSRGNEQFF | TGTGCCAGCAGTTACTCCCGGGGCAATGAGCAGTTCTTC
TRBJ2-5 | TRBV6-6 | TRBD2 | - | CASTLTSGKTQYF | TGTGCCAGCACTTTGACTAGCGGGAAGACCCAGTACTTC
TRBJ1-5 | TRBV14 | - | few | CASSQEPGSSNQPQHF | TGTGCCAGCAGCCAAGAGCCAGGTAGTAGCAATCAGCCCCAGCATTTT
TRBJ2-7 | TRBV6-6 | - | few | CASSYGEGRTYEQYF | TGTGCCAGCAGTTACGGAGAAGGCAGAACCTACGAGCAGTACTTC
TRBJ1-2 | TRBV7-9 | TRBD1 | - | CASSLGNQGVNGYTF | TGTGCCAGCAGCTTAGGGAATCAGGGGGTGAATGGCTACACCTTC
TRBJ2-7 | TRBV5-1 | - | - | CASSLGTRVAYEQYF | TGCGCCAGCAGCTTGGGTACCAGGGTGGCCTACGAGCAGTACTTC
TRBJ2-7 | TRBV11-3 | - | - | CASSLDTYYEQYF | TGTGCCAGCAGCTTAGATACCTACTACGAGCAGTACTTC
TRBJ2-7 | TRBV12-5 | TRBD2 | - | CASGTGAGGSYEQYF | TGTGCTAGTGGCACCGGGGCGGGGGGCTCCTACGAGCAGTACTTC
TRBJ2-5 | TRBV25-1 | - | - | CASSELGIGGETQYF | TGTGCCAGCAGTGAACTAGGGATTGGAGGCGAGACCCAGTACTTC
TRBJ2-7 | TRBV28 | - | few | CASSLRWEQYF | TGTGCCAGCAGTCTGAGGTGGGAGCAGTACTTC
TRBJ2-7 | TRBV18 | - | - | CASSRDSRAYEQYF | TGTGCCAGCTCTCGGGACTCCCGAGCCTACGAGCAGTACTTC
TRBJ2-7 | TRBV18 | - | - | CASSPMRHEQYF | TGTGCCAGCTCGCCCATGAGGCACGAGCAGTACTTC
TRBJ1-1 | TRBV5-1 | - | - | CASSGQVSTEAFF | TGCGCCAGCAGCGGGCAGGTATCCACTGAAGCTTTCTTT
TRBJ2-5 | TRBV5-1 | - | - | CASSLAGTLETQYF | TGCGCCAGCAGCTTGGCAGGGACTTTAGAGACCCAGTACTTC
TRBJ2-7 | TRBV28 | TRBD2 | - | CASSLAAGGRSYEQYF | TGTGCCAGCAGTCTGGCGGCGGGAGGGAGGTCCTACGAGCAGTACTTC
TRBJ1-2 | TRBV5-1 | - | few | CASSLGTPSNYGYTF | TGCGCCAGCAGCTTGGGTACACCTTCTAACTATGGCTACACCTTC